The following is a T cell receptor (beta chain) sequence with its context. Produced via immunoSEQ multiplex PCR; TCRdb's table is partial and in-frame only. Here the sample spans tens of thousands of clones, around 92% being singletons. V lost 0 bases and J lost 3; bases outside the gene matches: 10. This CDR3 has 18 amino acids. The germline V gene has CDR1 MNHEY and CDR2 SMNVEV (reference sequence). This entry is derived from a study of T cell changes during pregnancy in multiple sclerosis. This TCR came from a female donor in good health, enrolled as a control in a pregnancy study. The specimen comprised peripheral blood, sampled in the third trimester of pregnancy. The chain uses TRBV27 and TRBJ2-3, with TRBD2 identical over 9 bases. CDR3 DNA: TGTGCCAGCAGTTTATCTTTAGCGGGAGATCGGAGGACAGATACGCAGTATTTT. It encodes CASSLSLAGDRRTDTQYF.